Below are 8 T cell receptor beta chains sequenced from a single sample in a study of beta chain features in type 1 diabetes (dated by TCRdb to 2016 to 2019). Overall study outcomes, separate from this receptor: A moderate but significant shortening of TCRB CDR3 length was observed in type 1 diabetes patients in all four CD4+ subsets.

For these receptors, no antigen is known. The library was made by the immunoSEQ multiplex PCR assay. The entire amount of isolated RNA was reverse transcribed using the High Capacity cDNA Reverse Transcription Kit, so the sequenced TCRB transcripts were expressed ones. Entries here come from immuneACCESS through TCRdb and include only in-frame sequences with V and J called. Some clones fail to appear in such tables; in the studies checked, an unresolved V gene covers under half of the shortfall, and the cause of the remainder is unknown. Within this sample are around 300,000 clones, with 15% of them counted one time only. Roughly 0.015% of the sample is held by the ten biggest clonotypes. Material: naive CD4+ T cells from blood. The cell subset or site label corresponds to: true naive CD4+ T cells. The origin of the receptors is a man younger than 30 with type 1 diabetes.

CDR3 residues: CATTPRGGLGNEQFF. In nucleotides, the CDR3 is TGTGCCACCACCCCCCGGGGGGGCTTGGGGAATGAGCAGTTCTTC. V gene TRBV10-3 combines with J gene TRBJ2-1; 8 bases are a match to TRBD2. With V trimmed by 10 bases and J by 7 bases, 15 bases remained unmatched. Per germline, CDR1 ENHRY and CDR2 SYGVKD. This CDR3 has 15 residues.

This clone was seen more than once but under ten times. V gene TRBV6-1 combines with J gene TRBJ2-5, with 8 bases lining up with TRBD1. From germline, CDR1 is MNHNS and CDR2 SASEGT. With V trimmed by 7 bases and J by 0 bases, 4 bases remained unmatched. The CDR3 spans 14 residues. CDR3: CASTGGWYQETQYF. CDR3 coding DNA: TGTGCCAGCACAGGGGGCTGGTACCAAGAGACCCAGTACTTC.

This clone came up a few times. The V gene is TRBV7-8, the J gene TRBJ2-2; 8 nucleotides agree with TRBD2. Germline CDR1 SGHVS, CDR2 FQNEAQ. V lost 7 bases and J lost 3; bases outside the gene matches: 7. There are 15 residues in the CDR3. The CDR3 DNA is TGTGCCAGCATCGGGGGGGGCAGGGACACCGGGGAGCTGTTTTTT. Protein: CASIGGGRDTGELFF. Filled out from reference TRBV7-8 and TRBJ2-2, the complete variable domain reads GAGVSQSPRYKVAKRGQDVALRCDPISGHVSLFWYQQALGQGPEFLTYFQNEAQLDKSGLPSDRFFAERPEGSVSTLKIQRTQQEDSAVYLCASIGGGRDTGELFFGEGSRLTVL.

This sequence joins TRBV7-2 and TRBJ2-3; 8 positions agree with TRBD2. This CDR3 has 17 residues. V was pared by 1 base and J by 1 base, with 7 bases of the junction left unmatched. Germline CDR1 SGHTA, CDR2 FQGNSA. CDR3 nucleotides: TGTGCCAGCAGCTTAGAAAGGTGGCGGGGGGGCACAGATACGCAGTATTTT. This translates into CASSLERWRGGTDTQYF.

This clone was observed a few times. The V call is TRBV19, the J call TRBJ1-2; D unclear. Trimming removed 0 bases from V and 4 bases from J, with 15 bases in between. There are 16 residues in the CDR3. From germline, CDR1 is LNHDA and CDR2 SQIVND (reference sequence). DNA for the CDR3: TGTGCCAGTAGTATAGATCGCGGCCCGATCTTCTATGGCTACACCTTC. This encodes CASSIDRGPIFYGYTF.

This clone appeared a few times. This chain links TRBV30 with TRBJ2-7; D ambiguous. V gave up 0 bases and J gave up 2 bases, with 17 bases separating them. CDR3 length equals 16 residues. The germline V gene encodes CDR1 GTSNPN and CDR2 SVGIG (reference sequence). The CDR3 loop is CAWSVQKTFSAYEQYF. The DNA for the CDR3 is TGTGCCTGGAGTGTTCAGAAGACATTTTCAGCCTACGAGCAGTACTTC.

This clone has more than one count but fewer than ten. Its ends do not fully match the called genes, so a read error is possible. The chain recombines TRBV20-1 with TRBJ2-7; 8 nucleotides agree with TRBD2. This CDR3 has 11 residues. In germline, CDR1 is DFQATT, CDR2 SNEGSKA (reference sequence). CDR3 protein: CSAPRGGQTDF. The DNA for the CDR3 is TGCAGTGCTCCACGCGGGGGGCAGACCGACTTC.

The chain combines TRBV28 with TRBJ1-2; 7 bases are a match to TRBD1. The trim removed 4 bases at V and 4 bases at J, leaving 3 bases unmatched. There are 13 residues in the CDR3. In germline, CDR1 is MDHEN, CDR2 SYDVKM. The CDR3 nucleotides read TGTGCCAGCAGTTCGGACAGGCGCTATGGCTACACCTTC. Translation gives CASSSDRRYGYTF.